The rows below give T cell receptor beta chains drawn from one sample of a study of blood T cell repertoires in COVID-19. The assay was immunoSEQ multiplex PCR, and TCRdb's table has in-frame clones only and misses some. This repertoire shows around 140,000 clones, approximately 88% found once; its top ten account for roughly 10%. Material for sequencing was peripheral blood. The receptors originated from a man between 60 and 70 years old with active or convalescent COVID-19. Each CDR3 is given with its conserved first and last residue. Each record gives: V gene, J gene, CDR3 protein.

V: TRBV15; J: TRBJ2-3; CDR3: CATSRGVGDRGADTQYF
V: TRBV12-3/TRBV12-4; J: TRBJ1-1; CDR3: CASSYLERTEAFF
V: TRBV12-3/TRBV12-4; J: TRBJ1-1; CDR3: CASSLTGNTEAFF
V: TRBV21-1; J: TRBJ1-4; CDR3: CASSKALPGLLLPKLFF
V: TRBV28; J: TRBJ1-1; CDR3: CASRAGTSNTEAFF
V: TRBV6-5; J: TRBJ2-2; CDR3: CASSKPGELFF
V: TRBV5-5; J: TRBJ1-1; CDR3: CASRLGSGRTEAFF
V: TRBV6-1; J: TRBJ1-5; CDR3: CASSERGQQPQHF
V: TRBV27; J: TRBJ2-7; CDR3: CACSTSGGYEQYF
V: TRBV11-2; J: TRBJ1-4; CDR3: CASSLLSRRGEKLFF
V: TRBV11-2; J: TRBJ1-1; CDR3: CASSVGTGRPNTEAFF
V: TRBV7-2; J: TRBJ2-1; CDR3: CASSLGGRRNEQFF
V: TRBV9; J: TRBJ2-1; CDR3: CASSVAVAAHNEQFF
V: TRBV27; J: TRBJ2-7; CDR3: CASSLSVAGPYEQYF
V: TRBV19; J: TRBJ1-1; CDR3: CASKRDRDTEAFF
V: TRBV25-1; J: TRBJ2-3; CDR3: CASSEPQGTDTQYF
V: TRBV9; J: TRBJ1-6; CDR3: CASSVDGRPNSPLHF
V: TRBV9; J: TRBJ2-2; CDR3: CASSVAVAGALNTGELFF
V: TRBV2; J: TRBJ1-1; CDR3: CASIRERGEAFF
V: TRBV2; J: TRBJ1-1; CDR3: CASTGGLFTEAFF
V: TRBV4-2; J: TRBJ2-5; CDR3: CASSQDLAEETQYF
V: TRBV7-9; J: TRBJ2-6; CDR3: CASSDVQGTEVSGANVLTF
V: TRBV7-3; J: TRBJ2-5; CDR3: CASSRGGQETQYF
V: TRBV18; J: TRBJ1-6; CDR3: CASSLRQGPFRTLHF
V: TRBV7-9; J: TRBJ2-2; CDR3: CASTQRGTNTGELFF